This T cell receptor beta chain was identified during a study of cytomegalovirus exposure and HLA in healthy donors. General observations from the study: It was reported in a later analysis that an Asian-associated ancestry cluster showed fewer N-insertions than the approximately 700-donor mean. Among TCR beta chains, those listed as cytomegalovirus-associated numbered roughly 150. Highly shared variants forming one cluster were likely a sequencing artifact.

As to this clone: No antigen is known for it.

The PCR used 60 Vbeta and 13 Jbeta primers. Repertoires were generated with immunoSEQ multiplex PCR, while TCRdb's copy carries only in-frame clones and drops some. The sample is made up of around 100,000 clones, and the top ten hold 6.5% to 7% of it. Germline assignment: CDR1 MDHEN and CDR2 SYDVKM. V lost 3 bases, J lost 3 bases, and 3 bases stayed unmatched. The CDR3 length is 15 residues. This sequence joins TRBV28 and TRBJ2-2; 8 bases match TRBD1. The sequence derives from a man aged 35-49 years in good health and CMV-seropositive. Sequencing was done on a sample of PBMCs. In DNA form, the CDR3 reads TGTGCCAGCAGTTTTCGGACAGGGCACACCGGGGAGCTGTTTTTT. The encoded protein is CASSFRTGHTGELFF.